The next 6 T cell receptor beta chains were all read from a single sample in a study of shared clonotypes between healthy human individuals. Selected positively for CCR7 and CD45RO-negative, naive CD8 cells excluded terminally differentiated effector memory CD45RA+ cells. Sequencing was performed with immunoSEQ multiplex PCR; in TCRdb, only in-frame clones are kept and a portion is missing. The sample yields about 2.1 million clones, approximately 94% seen once. Sequencing input: naive CD8+ T cells from PBMCs. All receptors come from a man aged 18 to 29 in good health. Some clones in this sample may be carry-over from other donors' samples.

The gene calls are TRBV7-9 and TRBJ1-1, with a tentative D call TRBD1 (5 bases). Germline CDR1 reads SEHNR; CDR2 reads FQNEAQ (reference sequence). CDR3 length: 14 amino acids. Trimming pared 4 bases from V and 1 base from J, leaving 10 bases between. CDR3 in DNA: TGTGCCAGCAGCTCGGGACGGACGAACACTGAAGCTTTCTTT. Amino acid sequence: CASSSGRTNTEAFF.

This chain connects TRBV10-3 to TRBJ1-1; TRBD1 is a possible D gene (5 bases). The ends were cut back, 0 bases at V and 5 bases at J, with 13 bases in the middle. The CDR3 is 15 residues long. Germline V gene sequence: CDR1 ENHRY, CDR2 SYGVKD. CDR3 bases: TGTGCCATCAGTGAGTCGATGGGTGGGGGAACTGAAGCTTTCTTT. Protein product: CAISESMGGGTEAFF.

CDR3 amino acids: CASRQTTSGPSNEQFF. The CDR3 nucleotides read TGTGCCAGCAGACAAACGACTAGCGGGCCAAGCAATGAGCAGTTCTTC. The rearrangement joins TRBV7-9 to TRBJ2-1; 10 positions agree with TRBD2. J gave up 6 bases and V 6 bases, and 11 bases lay outside the gene matches. From germline, CDR1 is SEHNR and CDR2 FQNEAQ (reference sequence). The CDR3 has 16 residues.

The genes are TRBV27 and TRBJ2-7; TRBD2 aligns across 13 bases. This CDR3 contains 17 residues. Germline loops: CDR1 MNHEY, CDR2 SMNVEV (reference sequence). V lost 4 bases, J lost 4 bases, and 10 bases stayed unmatched. Written as DNA, the CDR3 is TGTGCCAGCAGTTCACGACTAGCGGGAGGCCAATCTTACGAGCAGTACTTC. Translation gives CASSSRLAGGQSYEQYF.

This chain joins TRBV5-1 and TRBJ1-1; D is unclear. The V and J ends lost 4 bases and 10 bases respectively, with 14 bases between them. Germline V gene sequence: CDR1 SGHRS, CDR2 YFSETQ. This CDR3 is 12 amino acids long. CDR3 in amino acids: CASSGGSWGAFF. CDR3 coding DNA: TGCGCCAGCAGCGGAGGGTCTTGGGGAGCTTTCTTT.

The chain has TRBV19 and TRBJ2-1; D is uncertain. Germline V gene lookup returns CDR1 LNHDA and CDR2 SQIVND (reference sequence). The CDR3 loop spans 15 amino acids. The V end lost 0 bases, the J end lost 4 bases, and 10 bases lay between the germline ends. CDR3 in amino acids: CASSIDGGGYNEQFF. The DNA for the CDR3 is TGTGCCAGTAGTATAGACGGCGGCGGTTACAATGAGCAGTTCTTC.